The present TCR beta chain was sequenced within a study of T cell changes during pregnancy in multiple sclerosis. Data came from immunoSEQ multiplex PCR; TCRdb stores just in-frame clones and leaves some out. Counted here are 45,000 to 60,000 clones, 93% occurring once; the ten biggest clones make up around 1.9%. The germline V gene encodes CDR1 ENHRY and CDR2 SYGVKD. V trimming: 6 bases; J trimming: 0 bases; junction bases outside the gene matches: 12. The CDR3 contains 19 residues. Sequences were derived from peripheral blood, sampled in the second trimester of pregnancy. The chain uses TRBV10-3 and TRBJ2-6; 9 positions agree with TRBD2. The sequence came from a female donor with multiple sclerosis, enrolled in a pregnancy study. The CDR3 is CAISPTGLARVSGANVLTF. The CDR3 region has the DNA TGTGCCATCAGCCCGACAGGACTAGCGAGAGTCTCTGGGGCCAACGTCCTGACTTTC.